The 6 T cell receptor beta chains reported below all come from one sample, sequenced in a study of read filtering for tumor transcriptome and immune sequencing. This library used around 400 ng RNA and molecular barcoded adaptors spanning alpha/delta and beta/gamma chains. Each CDR3 protein is one row after TCRdb ran MiXCR on the reads. The sample shows over 45,000 distinct CDR3 sequences, 20% of them seen only once. The sequenced sample was a population of CD138-negative cells sorted from bone marrow. The receptors stem from a donor at least 40 years old with multiple myeloma.

This clonotype was counted between two and nine times. This chain joins TRBV2 and TRBJ2-3; 10 nucleotides match TRBD1. The CDR3 length is 16 residues. With V trimmed by 3 bases and J by 5 bases, 8 bases remained unmatched. Germline values: CDR1 SNHLY, CDR2 FYNNEI. The CDR3 DNA reads as TGTGCCAGCAGTGACGGGACAGGGGCATTAGTAGATACGCAGTATTTT. This translates into CASSDGTGALVDTQYF.

This clonotype was recorded at least ten times. The genes are TRBV20-1 and TRBJ2-7, with 13 bases identical to TRBD2. CDR3 length: 11 residues. Germline CDR1 reads DFQATT; CDR2 reads SNEGSKA (reference sequence). In DNA form, the CDR3 reads TGCAGCACTAGCGGGAGGGACGAGCAGTACTTC. It translates to CSTSGRDEQYF.

This clonotype was observed many times. V usage is TRBV19 and J usage is TRBJ1-5; 7 nucleotides agree with TRBD1. From germline, CDR1 is LNHDA and CDR2 SQIVND (reference sequence). The CDR3 totals 15 residues. V dropped 4 bases and J dropped 6; count of bases not matched to a gene: 9. CDR3 loop: CASSNDRARGQPQHF. The CDR3 nucleotides read TGTGCCAGTAGTAATGACAGGGCCCGGGGTCAGCCCCAGCATTTT.

This clonotype was counted at least ten times. This chain links TRBV12-3 or TRBV12-4 with TRBJ2-3; the match to TRBD2 covers 8 bases. The CDR3 contains 15 residues. The J segment lost 5 bases and the V segment lost 3 bases, leaving 7 bases of the junction unmatched. The CDR3 bases are TGTGCCAGCAGTTTCAGCTCGCTAGCGGGAGATACGCAGTATTTT. Residues: CASSFSSLAGDTQYF.

In the case of this clonotype: This clone may be a read error of a much larger clone one base away. The chain has TRBV11-1 and TRBJ1-4, with D perhaps matching TRBD1 (6 bases). There are 14 residues in the CDR3. The germline gives CDR1 SGHAT, CDR2 FQDESV (reference sequence). CDR3 sequence reads: CASSRDRSTDTHYF. The DNA for the CDR3 is TGTGCCAGCAGCCGAGACAGGAGCACAGATACGCACTATTTT.

This clonotype showed up just a few times. The chain uses TRBV25-1 and TRBJ2-7, with D maybe TRBD1 (6 bases). The CDR3 sequence is 15 residues long. Trimming pared 1 base from V and 3 bases from J, leaving 13 bases between. Germline CDR1 is MGHDK and CDR2 is SYGVNS. CDR3 loop: CASSEWSEGGYEQYF. Written as DNA, the CDR3 is TGTGCCAGCAGTGAATGGTCTGAAGGGGGCTACGAGCAGTACTTC.